Listed below are T cell receptor beta chains from one sample, sequenced in a study of regulatory and conventional T cells in RAG deficiency. Assay used: immunoSEQ multiplex PCR; TCRdb lists only in-frame clones, some missing. This table has 25,000 to 35,000 clones, 75% to 90% appearing once. Another study also made use of these data, one on regulatory T cells.

Sequences were obtained from CD8+ T cells sorted from blood. These receptors all stem from a human donor in good health. CDR3s leave out the opening cysteine and the closing phenylalanine or tryptophan.

CDR3aa,j_gene,v_gene
ASSSRAGGEQF,TRBJ2-1,TRBV9
ASSSGTVNTEAF,TRBJ1-1,TRBV27
SVELGSNQPQH,TRBJ1-5,TRBV29-1
ASSFPGAEAF,TRBJ1-1,TRBV5-1
ASSTGKGYGYT,TRBJ1-2,TRBV19
ASSIGRGISYEQY,TRBJ2-7,TRBV19
SAETAAAGNEKLF,TRBJ1-4,TRBV29-1
ASSPVPSTEAF,TRBJ1-1,TRBV11-2
ASSIGQGLRYEQY,TRBJ2-7,TRBV6-5
AWSRTGLGHEQY,TRBJ2-7,TRBV30
AWSVGAGEGTEAF,TRBJ1-1,TRBV30
ASSQDPSGGAKTQY,TRBJ2-5,TRBV4-2
ASSPPGGRGTGELF,TRBJ2-2,TRBV11-3
ASSEGLGGETQY,TRBJ2-5,TRBV10-2
ASSSTGVSYEQY,TRBJ2-7,TRBV11-2